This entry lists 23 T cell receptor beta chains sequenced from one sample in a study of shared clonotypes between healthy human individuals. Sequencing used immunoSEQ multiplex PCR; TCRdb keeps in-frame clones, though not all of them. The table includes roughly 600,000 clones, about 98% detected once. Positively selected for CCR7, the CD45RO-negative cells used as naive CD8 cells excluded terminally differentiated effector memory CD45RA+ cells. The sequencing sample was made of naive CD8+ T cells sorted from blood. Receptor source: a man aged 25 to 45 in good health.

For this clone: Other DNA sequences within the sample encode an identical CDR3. Here the CDR3 reads CASSWTSGSTDTQYF. Written as DNA, the CDR3 is TGTGCCAGCAGCTGGACTAGCGGAAGCACAGATACGCAGTATTTT. The chain joins TRBV7-9 to TRBJ2-3, with 10 bases identical to TRBD2. V gave up 4 bases and J gave up 0 bases; unmatched junction bases: 1. CDR1 SEHNR and CDR2 FQNEAQ come from the germline V gene (reference sequence). CDR3 length: 15 amino acids.

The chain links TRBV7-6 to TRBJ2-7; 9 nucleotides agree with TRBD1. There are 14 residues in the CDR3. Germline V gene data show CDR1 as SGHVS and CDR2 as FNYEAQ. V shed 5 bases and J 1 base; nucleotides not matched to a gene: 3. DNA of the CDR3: TGTGCCAGCAGCCTGGACAGGGGTTCCTACGAGCAGTACTTC. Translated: CASSLDRGSYEQYF.

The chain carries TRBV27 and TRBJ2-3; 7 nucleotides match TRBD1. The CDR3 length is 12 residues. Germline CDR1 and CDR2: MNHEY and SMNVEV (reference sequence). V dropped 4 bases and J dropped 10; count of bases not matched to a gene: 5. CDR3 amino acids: CASSSQGKAQYF. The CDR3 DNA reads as TGTGCCAGCAGTTCACAGGGGAAGGCGCAGTATTTT.

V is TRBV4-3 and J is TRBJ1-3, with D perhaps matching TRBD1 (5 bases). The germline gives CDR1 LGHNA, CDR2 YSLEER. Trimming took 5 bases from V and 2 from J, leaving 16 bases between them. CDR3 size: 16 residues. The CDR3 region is CASSEISGGTGNTIYF. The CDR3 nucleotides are TGCGCCAGCAGCGAAATAAGCGGGGGTACTGGAAACACCATATATTTT.

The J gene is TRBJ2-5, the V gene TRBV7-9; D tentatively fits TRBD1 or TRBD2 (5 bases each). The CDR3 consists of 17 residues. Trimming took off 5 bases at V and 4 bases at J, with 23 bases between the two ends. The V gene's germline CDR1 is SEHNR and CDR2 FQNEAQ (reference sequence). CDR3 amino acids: CASSHPGMRGDRETQYF. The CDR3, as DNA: TGTGCCAGCAGCCACCCCGGGATGAGGGGAGATCGAGAGACCCAGTACTTC.

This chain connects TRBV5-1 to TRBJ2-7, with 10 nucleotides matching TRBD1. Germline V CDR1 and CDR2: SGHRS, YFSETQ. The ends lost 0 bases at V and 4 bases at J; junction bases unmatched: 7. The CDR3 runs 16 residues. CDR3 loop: CASSLEGQGVRYEQYF. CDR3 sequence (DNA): TGCGCCAGCAGCTTGGAAGGACAGGGGGTTCGGTACGAGCAGTACTTC.

DNA of the CDR3: TGTGCCAGCTCTCTCGGGGCGTGGACTGAAGCTTTCTTT. Its translation is CASSLGAWTEAFF. The rearrangement uses TRBV27 and TRBJ1-1, with D possibly being TRBD1 (5 bases). CDR1 and CDR2 (germline): MNHEY, SMNVEV (reference sequence). With 8 bases removed from V and 5 bases from J, the gap between germline ends came to 15 bases. The CDR3 is made up of 13 amino acids.

This CDR3 reads CASSQGGSNQPQHF. The CDR3 DNA follows: TGTGCCAGCAGCCAAGGAGGGAGCAATCAGCCCCAGCATTTT. This sequence joins TRBV14 and TRBJ1-5; D remains ambiguous. The CDR3 extends over 14 amino acids. Germline V gene lookup returns CDR1 SGHDN and CDR2 FVKESK. Trimming shortened V by 1 base and J by 1 base, and 5 bases separated the two germline ends.

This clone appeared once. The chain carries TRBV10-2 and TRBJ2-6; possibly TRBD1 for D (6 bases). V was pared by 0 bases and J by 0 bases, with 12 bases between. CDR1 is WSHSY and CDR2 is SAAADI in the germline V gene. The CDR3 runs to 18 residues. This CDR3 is CASSESKGHPSGANVLTF. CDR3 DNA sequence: TGCGCCAGCAGTGAGTCGAAGGGACATCCCTCTGGGGCCAACGTCCTGACTTTC.

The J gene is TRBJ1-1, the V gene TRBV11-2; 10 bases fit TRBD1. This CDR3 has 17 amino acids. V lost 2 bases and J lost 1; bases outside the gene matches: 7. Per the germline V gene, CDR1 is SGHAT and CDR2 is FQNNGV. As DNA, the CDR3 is TGTGCCAGCAGCTTATCGACAGGGGGCTCGTGGAACACTGAAGCTTTCTTT. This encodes CASSLSTGGSWNTEAFF.

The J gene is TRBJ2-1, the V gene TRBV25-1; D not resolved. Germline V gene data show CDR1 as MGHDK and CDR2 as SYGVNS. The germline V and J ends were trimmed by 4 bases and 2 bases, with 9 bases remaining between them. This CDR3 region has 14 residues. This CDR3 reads CASSALRTYNEQFF. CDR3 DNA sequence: TGTGCCAGCAGTGCCCTTAGGACCTACAATGAGCAGTTCTTC.

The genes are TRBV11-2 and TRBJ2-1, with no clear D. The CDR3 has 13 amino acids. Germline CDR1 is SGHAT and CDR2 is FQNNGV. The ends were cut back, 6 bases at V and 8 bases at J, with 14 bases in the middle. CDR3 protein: CASSPGDPDEQFF. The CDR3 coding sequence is TGTGCCAGCAGTCCCGGAGATCCGGATGAGCAGTTCTTC.

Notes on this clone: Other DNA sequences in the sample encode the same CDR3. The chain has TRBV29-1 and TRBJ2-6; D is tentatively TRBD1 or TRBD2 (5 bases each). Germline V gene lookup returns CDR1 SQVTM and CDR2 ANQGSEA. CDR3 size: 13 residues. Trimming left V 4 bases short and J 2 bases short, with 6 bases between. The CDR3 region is CSVVGPGANVLTF. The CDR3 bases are TGCAGCGTTGTGGGACCTGGGGCCAACGTCCTGACTTTC.

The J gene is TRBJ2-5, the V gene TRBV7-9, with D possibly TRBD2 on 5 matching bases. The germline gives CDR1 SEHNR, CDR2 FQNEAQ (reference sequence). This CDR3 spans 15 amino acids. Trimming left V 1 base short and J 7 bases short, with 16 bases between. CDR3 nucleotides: TGTGCCAGCAGCTTAGTGACCGGGGATCTTAGGACCCAGTACTTC. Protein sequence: CASSLVTGDLRTQYF.

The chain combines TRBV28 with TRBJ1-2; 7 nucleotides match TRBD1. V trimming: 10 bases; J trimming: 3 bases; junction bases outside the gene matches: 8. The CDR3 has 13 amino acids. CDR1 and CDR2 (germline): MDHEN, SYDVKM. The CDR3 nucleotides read TGTGCCACCAGGGGGGGCGTCGACTATGGCTACACCTTC. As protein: CATRGGVDYGYTF.

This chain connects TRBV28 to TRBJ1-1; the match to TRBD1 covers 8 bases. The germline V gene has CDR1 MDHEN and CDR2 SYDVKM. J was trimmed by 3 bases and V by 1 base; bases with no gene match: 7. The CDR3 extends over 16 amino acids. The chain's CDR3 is CASSLLTGEGDTEAFF. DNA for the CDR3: TGTGCCAGCAGTTTATTGACAGGGGAAGGGGACACTGAAGCTTTCTTT.

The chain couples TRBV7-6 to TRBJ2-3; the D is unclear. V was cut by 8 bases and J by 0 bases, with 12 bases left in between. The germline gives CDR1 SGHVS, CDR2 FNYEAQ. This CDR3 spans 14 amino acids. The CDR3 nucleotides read TGTGCCAGCGGTAGGAGTGCTAGCACAGATACGCAGTATTTT. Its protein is CASGRSASTDTQYF.

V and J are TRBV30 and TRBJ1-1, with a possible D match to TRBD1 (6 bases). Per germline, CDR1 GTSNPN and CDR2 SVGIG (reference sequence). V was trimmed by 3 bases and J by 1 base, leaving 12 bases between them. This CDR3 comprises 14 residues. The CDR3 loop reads CAWRQGRGNTEAFF. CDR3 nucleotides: TGTGCCTGGAGGCAGGGGAGGGGGAACACTGAAGCTTTCTTT.

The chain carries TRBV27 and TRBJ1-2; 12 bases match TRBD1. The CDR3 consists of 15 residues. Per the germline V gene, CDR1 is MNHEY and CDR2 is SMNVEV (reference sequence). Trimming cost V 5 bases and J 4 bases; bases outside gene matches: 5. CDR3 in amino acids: CASSGPGQGAYGYTF. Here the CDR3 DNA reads TGTGCCAGCAGTGGTCCGGGACAGGGGGCCTATGGCTACACCTTC.

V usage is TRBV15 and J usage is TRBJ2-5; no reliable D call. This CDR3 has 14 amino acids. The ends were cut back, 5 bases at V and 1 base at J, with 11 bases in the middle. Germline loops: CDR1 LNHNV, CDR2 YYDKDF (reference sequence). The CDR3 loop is CATSDSRSQETQYF. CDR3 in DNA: TGTGCCACCAGCGATTCCCGGAGCCAAGAGACCCAGTACTTC.

The CDR3 coding sequence is TGTGCCAGCAGACCCCGACCGCGCAATCAGCCCCAGCATTTT. Translation: CASRPRPRNQPQHF. The chain has TRBV6-5 and TRBJ1-5; D not resolved. Trimming shortened V by 6 bases and J by 2 bases, and 11 bases separated the two germline ends. CDR1 is MNHEY, CDR2 SVGAGI, per germline. The CDR3 extends over 14 amino acids.

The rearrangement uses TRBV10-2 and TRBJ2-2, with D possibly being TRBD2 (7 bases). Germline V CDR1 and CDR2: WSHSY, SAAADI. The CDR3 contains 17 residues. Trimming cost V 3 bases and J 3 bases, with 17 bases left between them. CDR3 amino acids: CASSEGGGGSDTGELFF. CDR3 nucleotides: TGCGCCAGCAGTGAAGGGGGTGGCGGGAGTGACACCGGGGAGCTGTTTTTT.

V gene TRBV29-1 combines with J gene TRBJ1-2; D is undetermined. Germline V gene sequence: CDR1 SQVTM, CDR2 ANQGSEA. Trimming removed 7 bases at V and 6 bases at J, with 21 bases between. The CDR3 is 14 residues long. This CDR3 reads CSAGRAGRANGYTF. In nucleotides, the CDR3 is TGCAGCGCAGGTAGAGCTGGGCGGGCCAATGGCTACACCTTC.